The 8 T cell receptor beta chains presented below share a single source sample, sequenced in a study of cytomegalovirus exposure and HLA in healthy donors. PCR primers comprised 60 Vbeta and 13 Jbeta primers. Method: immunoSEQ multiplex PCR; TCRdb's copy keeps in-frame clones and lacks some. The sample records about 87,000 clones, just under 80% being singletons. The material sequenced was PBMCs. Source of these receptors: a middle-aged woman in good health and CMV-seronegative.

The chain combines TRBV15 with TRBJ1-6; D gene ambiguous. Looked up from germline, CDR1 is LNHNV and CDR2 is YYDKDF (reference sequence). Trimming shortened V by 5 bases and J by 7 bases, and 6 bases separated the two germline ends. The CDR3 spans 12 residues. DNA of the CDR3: TGTGCCACCAGCCCACGGAATTCACCCCTCCACTTT. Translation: CATSPRNSPLHF.

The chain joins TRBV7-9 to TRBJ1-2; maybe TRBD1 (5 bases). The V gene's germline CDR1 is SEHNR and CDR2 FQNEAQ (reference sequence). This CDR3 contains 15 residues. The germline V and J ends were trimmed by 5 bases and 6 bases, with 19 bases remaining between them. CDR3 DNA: TGTGCCAGCAGCGTCTCAGACACGCACAGGAATGGCTACACCTTC. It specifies CASSVSDTHRNGYTF.

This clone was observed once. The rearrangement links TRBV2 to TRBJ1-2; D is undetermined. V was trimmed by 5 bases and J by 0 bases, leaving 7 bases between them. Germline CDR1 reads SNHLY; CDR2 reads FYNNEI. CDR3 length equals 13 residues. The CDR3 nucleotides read TGTGCCAGCAGTCCCGGGGCTAACTATGGCTACACCTTC. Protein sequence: CASSPGANYGYTF.

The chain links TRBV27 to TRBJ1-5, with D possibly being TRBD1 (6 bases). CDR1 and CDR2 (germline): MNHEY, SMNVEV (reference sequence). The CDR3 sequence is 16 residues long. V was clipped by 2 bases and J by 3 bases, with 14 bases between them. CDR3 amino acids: CASSLTTGGANQPQHF. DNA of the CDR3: TGTGCCAGCAGTTTAACGACCGGGGGGGCCAATCAGCCCCAGCATTTT.

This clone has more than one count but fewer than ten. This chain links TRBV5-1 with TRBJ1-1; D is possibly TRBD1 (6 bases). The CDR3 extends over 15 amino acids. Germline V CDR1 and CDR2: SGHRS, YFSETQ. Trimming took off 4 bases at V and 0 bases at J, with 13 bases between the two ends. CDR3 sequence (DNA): TGCGCCAGCAGCACTGGACAGACCATGAACACTGAAGCTTTCTTT. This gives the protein CASSTGQTMNTEAFF. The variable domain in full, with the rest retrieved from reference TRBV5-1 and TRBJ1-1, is KAGVTQTPRYLIKTRGQQVTLSCSPISGHRSVSWYQQTPGQGLQFLFEYFSETQRNKGNFPGRFSGRQFSNSRSEMNVSTLELGDSALYLCASSTGQTMNTEAFFGQGTRLTVV.

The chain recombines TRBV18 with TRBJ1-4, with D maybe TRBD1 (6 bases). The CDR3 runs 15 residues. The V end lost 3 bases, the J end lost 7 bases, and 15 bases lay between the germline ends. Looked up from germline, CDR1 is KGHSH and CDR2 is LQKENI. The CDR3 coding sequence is TGTGCCAGCTCACCTTACACAGGGTTTGGTGAAAAACTGTTTTTT. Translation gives CASSPYTGFGEKLFF.

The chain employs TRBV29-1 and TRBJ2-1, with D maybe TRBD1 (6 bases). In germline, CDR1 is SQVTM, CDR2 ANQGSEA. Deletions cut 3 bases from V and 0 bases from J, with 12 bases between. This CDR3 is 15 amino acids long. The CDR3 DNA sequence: TGCAGCGTTGACTCCAGGGGCGGCTCCTACAATGAGCAGTTCTTC. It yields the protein CSVDSRGGSYNEQFF.

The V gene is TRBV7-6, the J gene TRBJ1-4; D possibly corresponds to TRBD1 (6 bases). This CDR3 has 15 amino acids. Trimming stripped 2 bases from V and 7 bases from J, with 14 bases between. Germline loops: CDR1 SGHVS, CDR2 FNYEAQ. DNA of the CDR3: TGTGCCAGCAGCTTAAACACAGGGACGCGTGAAAAACTGTTTTTT. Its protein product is CASSLNTGTREKLFF.